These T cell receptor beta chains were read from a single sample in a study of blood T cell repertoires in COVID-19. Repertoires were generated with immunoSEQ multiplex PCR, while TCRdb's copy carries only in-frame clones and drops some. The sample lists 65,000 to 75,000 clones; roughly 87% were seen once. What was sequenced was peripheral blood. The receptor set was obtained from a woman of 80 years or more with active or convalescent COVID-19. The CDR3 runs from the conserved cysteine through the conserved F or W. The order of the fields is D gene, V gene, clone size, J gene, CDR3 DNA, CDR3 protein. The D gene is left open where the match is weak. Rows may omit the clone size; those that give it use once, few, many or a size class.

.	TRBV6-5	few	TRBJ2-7	TGTGCCAGCCGCGGGGCGGTCTCCTACGAGCAGTACTTC	CASRGAVSYEQYF
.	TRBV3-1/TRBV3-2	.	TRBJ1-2	TGTGCCAGCAGCATCCGACCGGGGGGCTACACCTTC	CASSIRPGGYTF
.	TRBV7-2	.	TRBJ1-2	TGTGCCAGCAGCCCATTCCCACAGGTCCGACCTCTAAATGGCTACACCTTC	CASSPFPQVRPLNGYTF
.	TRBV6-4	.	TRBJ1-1	TGTGCTCGCAGGTCCAACACTGAAGCTTTCTTT	CARRSNTEAFF
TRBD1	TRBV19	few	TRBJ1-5	TGTGCCAGTTGGGACAGGGGCTATAGCAATCAGCCCCAGCATTTT	CASWDRGYSNQPQHF
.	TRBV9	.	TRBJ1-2	TGTGCCAGCAGCGGCAGGGTCCCTGCGGCTAACTATGGCTACACCTTC	CASSGRVPAANYGYTF
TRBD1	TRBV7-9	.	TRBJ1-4	TGTGCCAGCAGCCCATGGACAGGGGCAGGTGAAAAACTGTTTTTT	CASSPWTGAGEKLFF
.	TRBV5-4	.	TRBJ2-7	TGTGCCAGCAGCTTGGTCGGGGCAGGGGCCTACGAGCAGTACTTC	CASSLVGAGAYEQYF
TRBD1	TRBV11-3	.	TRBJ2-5	TGTGCCAGCAGCTCAGGGGGTGGGGCTTCGGAGACCCAGTACTTC	CASSSGGGASETQYF
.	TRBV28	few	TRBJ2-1	TGTGCCAGCAGTTTATCGGACACGTCCTACAATGAGCAGTTCTTC	CASSLSDTSYNEQFF
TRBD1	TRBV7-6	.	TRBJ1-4	TGTGCCAGCAGCTCAGCAGGGGGACAGATTAATGAAAAACTGTTTTTT	CASSSAGGQINEKLFF
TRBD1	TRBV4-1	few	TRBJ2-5	TGCGCCAGCAGCCACTCAATGCCACCGGGACAGGGGATGGTAGGCGTCCAAGAGACCCAGTACTTC	CASSHSMPPGQGMVGVQETQYF
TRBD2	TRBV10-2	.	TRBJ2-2	TGCGCCAGCAGTGAGCCAGCGGGGGGGCCCGGGGAGCTGTTTTTT	CASSEPAGGPGELFF
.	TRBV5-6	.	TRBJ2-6	TGTGCCAGCAGCCCTCGGGGATCTGGGGCCAACGTCCTGACTTTC	CASSPRGSGANVLTF
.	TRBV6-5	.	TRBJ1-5	TGTGCCAGCATCAATCTCTTCAGGGGCAATCAGCCCCAGCATTTT	CASINLFRGNQPQHF
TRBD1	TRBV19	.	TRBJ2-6	TGTGCCAGTAGCCCGGACAGGACGGGCGCTGGGGCCAACGTCCTGACTTTC	CASSPDRTGAGANVLTF
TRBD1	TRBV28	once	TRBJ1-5	TGTGCCACCTCCCGGGACAGGGACCTTCAGCCCCAGCATTTT	CATSRDRDLQPQHF
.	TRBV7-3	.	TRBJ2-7	TGTGCCAGCAGCCCTGCCTACGAGCAGTACTTC	CASSPAYEQYF
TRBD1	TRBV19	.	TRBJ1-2	TGTGCCAGTAGTATGCCGGGACAGGGACGGGGCTACACCTTC	CASSMPGQGRGYTF
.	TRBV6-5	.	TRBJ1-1	TGTGCCAGCAGTTTAGTCGGGAACACTGAAGCTTTCTTT	CASSLVGNTEAFF
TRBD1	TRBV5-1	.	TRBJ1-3	TGCGCCAGTCGTAGAGGGACGGGACAGGGGACTTCTCTCTCTGGAAACACCATATATTTT	CASRRGTGQGTSLSGNTIYF
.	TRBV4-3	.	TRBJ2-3	TGCGCCAGCAGCCAAGAGCTAGCCACAGATACGCAGTATTTT	CASSQELATDTQYF
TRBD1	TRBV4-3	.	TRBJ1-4	TGCGCCAGCAGCCACACGGGACAGGGGGATGAAAAACTGTTTTTT	CASSHTGQGDEKLFF
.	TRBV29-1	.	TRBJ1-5	TGCAGCGTCCCCATTTCTACCCCTCACTATTATAGCAATCAGCCCCAGCATTTT	CSVPISTPHYYSNQPQHF
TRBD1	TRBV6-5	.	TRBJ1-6	TGTGCCAGCAGTTACGTTGGGACAGGGAGTTCACCCCTCCACTTT	CASSYVGTGSSPLHF
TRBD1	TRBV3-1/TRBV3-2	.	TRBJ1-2	TGTGCCAGCAGCCAAGGTGTTAGGGGGCCCCTCTCCTACTATGGCTACACCTTC	CASSQGVRGPLSYYGYTF
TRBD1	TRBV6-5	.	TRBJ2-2	TGTGCCAGCAGCCCCGGGACAGGGAACACCGGGGAGCTGTTTTTT	CASSPGTGNTGELFF
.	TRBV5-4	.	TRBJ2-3	TGTGCCAGCAGCTTCGGCGGGGTGGAGGCAGATACGCAGTATTTT	CASSFGGVEADTQYF
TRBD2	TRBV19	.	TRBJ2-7	TGTGCCAGTAGTATGGGGACTAGCGACGAGCAGTACTTC	CASSMGTSDEQYF
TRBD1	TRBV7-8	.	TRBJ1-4	TGTGCCAGCAGCACCGGGACAGGGAGTTATAAGGCTGAAAAACTGTTTTTT	CASSTGTGSYKAEKLFF
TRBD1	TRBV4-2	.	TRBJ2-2	TGTGCCAGCAGCCAGACAGGGATAAGGACCGGGGAGCTGTTTTTT	CASSQTGIRTGELFF